This TCR beta chain was recorded in a study of radiation and T cells in renal cell carcinoma. Findings of the study overall: In blood, top tumor clones expanded by 2 weeks, shrinking by 4.

Stated time point: blood 2 weeks post-SBRT. Treatment meaning: 15 Gy SBRT to primary tumor, nephrectomy 4 weeks later. This renal cell carcinoma was of the clear cell type. About this clone itself: Its matching antigen is unknown.

Here immunoSEQ multiplex PCR was the method, and the copy in TCRdb shows in-frame clones only, minus some. The sample shows around 75,000 clones, 82% of them seen only once. The CDR3 spans 14 residues. Germline loops: CDR1 SNHLY, CDR2 FYNNEI. The V end was cut by 3 bases, the J end by 3 bases, with 8 bases between. The TCR comes from a man aged 55 to 70 with renal cell carcinoma. The chain carries TRBV2 and TRBJ2-2; D might be TRBD2 (6 bases). The starting material was blood, obtained from a patient whose treatment included radiotherapy and nephrectomy. For the CDR3, the DNA is TGTGCCAGCAGTGACGGGGGATACACCGGGGAGCTGTTTTTT. Amino acids: CASSDGGYTGELFF.